The 27 T cell receptor beta chains below come from one sample, sequenced in a study of cytomegalovirus exposure and HLA in healthy donors. 60 Vbeta and 13 Jbeta primers were used in PCR. This table comes from immunoSEQ multiplex PCR, and its TCRdb copy is limited to in-frame clones, with some not included. Of over 100,000 clones listed, 65% to 75% are singletons. The sequenced sample consisted of PBMCs. The receptors shown here come from a young man in good health and CMV-seropositive.

The chain recombines TRBV6-1 with TRBJ1-2, with TRBD1 matching over 8 bases. The ends lost 4 bases at V and 4 bases at J; junction bases unmatched: 5. This CDR3 contains 14 residues. Germline lookup yields CDR1 MNHNS and CDR2 SASEGT. Written as DNA, the CDR3 is TGTGCCAGCAGTGCGGGACAGGAGGGCTATGGCTACACCTTC. Residues: CASSAGQEGYGYTF.

This chain connects TRBV9 to TRBJ2-4; 7 nucleotides match TRBD2. Trimming removed 3 bases from V and 3 bases from J; junction bases left unmatched: 3. The CDR3 runs 14 residues. Germline loops: CDR1 SGDLS, CDR2 YYNGEE. CDR3 in amino acids: CASSARDYKNIQYF. CDR3 nucleotides: TGTGCCAGCAGCGCCCGGGACTACAAAAACATTCAGTACTTC.

The chain couples TRBV28 to TRBJ1-2; D is perhaps TRBD1 (5 bases). CDR3 size: 14 residues. Germline V gene sequence: CDR1 MDHEN, CDR2 SYDVKM. The germline V and J ends were trimmed by 3 bases and 7 bases, with 15 bases remaining between them. CDR3 protein: CASSLEGPQRGYTF. CDR3 nucleotides: TGTGCCAGCAGTTTGGAGGGACCCCAACGTGGCTACACCTTC.

The CDR3 DNA is TGTGCCTGGAGTGTAATATCGAACACTGAAGCTTTCTTT. Translated, it gives CAWSVISNTEAFF. This chain joins TRBV30 and TRBJ1-1; D remains ambiguous. CDR1 is GTSNPN and CDR2 is SVGIG in the germline V gene (reference sequence). This CDR3 spans 13 amino acids. V lost 0 bases and J lost 1, with 6 bases in between.

This clone was counted once. This chain joins TRBV6-5 and TRBJ1-2; D gene unclear. Germline loops: CDR1 MNHEY, CDR2 SVGAGI. Trimming took 0 bases from V and 4 from J, leaving 12 bases between them. The CDR3 is made up of 15 amino acids. The CDR3, as DNA: TGTGCCAGCAGTTACTCAGGCGCCAGGCCCTATGGCTACACCTTC. This encodes CASSYSGARPYGYTF.

This chain joins TRBV5-6 and TRBJ1-6; TRBD1 matches 10 bases. J lost 8 bases, V lost 6 bases, and 8 bases had no gene match. The CDR3 covers 15 residues. Germline CDR1 and CDR2: SGHDT and YYEEEE. The CDR3 reads CASNYAGQGDSPLHF. The CDR3 region has the DNA TGTGCCAGCAACTACGCAGGACAGGGGGATTCACCCCTCCACTTT.

V is TRBV2 and J is TRBJ2-5, with 12 bases that match TRBD2. CDR1 and CDR2 from the germline V gene are SNHLY and FYNNEI. With V trimmed by 0 bases and J by 1 base, 3 bases remained unmatched. There are 17 residues in the CDR3. Here the CDR3 DNA reads TGTGCCAGCAGTGAAGCGGGACTAGCGGGTTCCCAAGAGACCCAGTACTTC. This gives the protein CASSEAGLAGSQETQYF.

The CDR3 sequence is CASSSGQGTIYEQYF. The CDR3 DNA is TGCGCCAGCAGCTCAGGACAGGGAACCATCTACGAGCAGTACTTC. V is TRBV5-1 and J is TRBJ2-7, with TRBD1 matching 8 bases. The V gene's germline CDR1 is SGHRS and CDR2 YFSETQ. CDR3 length: 15 residues. The V and J ends lost 3 bases and 3 bases, in that order; junction bases with no gene match: 8. Variable domain in full (rest from reference TRBV5-1 and TRBJ2-7): KAGVTQTPRYLIKTRGQQVTLSCSPISGHRSVSWYQQTPGQGLQFLFEYFSETQRNKGNFPGRFSGRQFSNSRSEMNVSTLELGDSALYLCASSSGQGTIYEQYFGPGTRLTVT.

The chain employs TRBV7-2 and TRBJ2-2, with a tentative D call TRBD2 (7 bases). Germline V gives CDR1 SGHTA, CDR2 FQGNSA. The CDR3 length is 15 residues. Trimming took 1 base from V and 5 from J, leaving 11 bases between them. The CDR3 DNA sequence: TGTGCCAGCAGCTTAGAGGGGGGGCAGACCGGGGAGCTGTTTTTT. Encoded protein: CASSLEGGQTGELFF.

This chain uses TRBV5-5 with TRBJ2-1, with D perhaps matching TRBD2 (6 bases). The germline V gene has CDR1 SGHKS and CDR2 YYEKEE (reference sequence). The CDR3 length is 15 residues. V lost 4 bases to trimming and J lost 0 bases, with 11 bases between them. The CDR3 DNA sequence: TGTGCCAGCAGCGTGGGAGGAAGCTCCTACAATGAGCAGTTCTTC. It codes for CASSVGGSSYNEQFF. Filled out from reference TRBV5-5 and TRBJ2-1, the complete variable domain reads DAGVTQSPTHLIKTRGQQVTLRCSPISGHKSVSWYQQVLGQGPQFIFQYYEKEERGRGNFPDRFSARQFPNYSSELNVNALLLGDSALYLCASSVGGSSYNEQFFGPGTRLTVL.

This clone came up a few times. The chain is built from TRBV6-1 and TRBJ1-5; tentatively, D is TRBD1 (6 bases). This CDR3 comprises 15 residues. CDR1 and CDR2 (germline): MNHNS, SASEGT. The V gene lost 5 bases and the J gene lost 3 bases, with 14 bases spanning the gap. CDR3: CASSPPAGANQPQHF. In DNA form, the CDR3 reads TGTGCCAGCAGTCCGCCAGCGGGGGCCAATCAGCCCCAGCATTTT.

V gene TRBV7-8 combines with J gene TRBJ1-2, with D perhaps TRBD1 (6 bases). The V gene lost 5 bases and the J gene lost 4 bases, with 20 bases spanning the gap. CDR1 SGHVS and CDR2 FQNEAQ come from the germline V gene. The CDR3 has 16 residues. The CDR3 DNA reads TGTGCCAGCAGCCCCCTGCGGAAGGGGGAGTTCTATGGCTACACCTTC. It yields the protein CASSPLRKGEFYGYTF.

V and J are TRBV14 and TRBJ2-7; the D gene is possibly TRBD2 (6 bases). CDR1 is SGHDN, CDR2 FVKESK, per germline. The CDR3 loop spans 14 amino acids. The V end was cut by 3 bases, the J end by 7 bases, with 16 bases between. This chain's CDR3 is CASSHTSSLSEQYF. Written as DNA, the CDR3 is TGTGCCAGCAGCCACACTAGCTCCCTAAGTGAGCAGTACTTC.

The rearrangement joins TRBV19 to TRBJ1-6, with a tentative D call TRBD1 (5 bases). CDR1 is LNHDA and CDR2 is SQIVND in the germline V gene (reference sequence). V lost 3 bases and J 12 bases, leaving 12 bases between the germline ends. The CDR3 contains 13 residues. CDR3: CASSMGPVQPLHF. Written as DNA, the CDR3 is TGTGCCAGTAGTATGGGGCCAGTTCAACCCCTCCACTTT.

This clone was seen more than once but under ten times. The CDR3 spells CASSLVAGGGTGELFF. DNA for the CDR3: TGTGCCAGCAGCTTAGTAGCTGGGGGGGGCACCGGGGAGCTGTTTTTT. The chain is built from TRBV7-3 and TRBJ2-2, with 7 bases lining up with TRBD2. Germline V gene lookup returns CDR1 SGHTA and CDR2 FQGTGA. With 2 bases clipped from V and 4 bases from J, the junction kept 7 bases outside the gene matches. CDR3 length equals 16 residues.

The genes are TRBV7-3 and TRBJ1-1; 8 bases agree with TRBD1. The CDR3 length is 14 residues. Germline values: CDR1 SGHTA, CDR2 FQGTGA. The V and J ends lost 5 bases and 5 bases, in that order; junction bases with no gene match: 7. CDR3 sequence (DNA): TGTGCCAGCAGCCCAACAGGGGGATGGACTGAAGCTTTCTTT. Protein product: CASSPTGGWTEAFF.

V is TRBV15 and J is TRBJ2-7; 8 nucleotides match TRBD1. The V and J ends lost 0 bases and 5 bases, in that order; junction bases with no gene match: 9. CDR1 LNHNV and CDR2 YYDKDF come from the germline V gene (reference sequence). The CDR3 loop spans 16 amino acids. The CDR3 sequence: CATSRDGGPGGDEQYF. In DNA, the CDR3 is TGTGCCACCAGCAGAGATGGTGGGCCAGGGGGCGACGAGCAGTACTTC. Drawing the rest from reference TRBV15 and TRBJ2-7, the complete variable domain is DAMVIQNPRYQVTQFGKPVTLSCSQTLNHNVMYWYQQKSSQAPKLLFHYYDKDFNNEADTPDNFQSRRPNTSFCFLDIRSPGLGDTAMYLCATSRDGGPGGDEQYFGPGTRLTVT.

This clone appeared a few times. The chain combines TRBV5-1 with TRBJ1-4; unclear D gene. CDR3 length equals 14 residues. The germline V and J ends were trimmed by 3 bases and 2 bases, with 8 bases remaining between them. The germline V gene encodes CDR1 SGHRS and CDR2 YFSETQ. CDR3 DNA: TGCGCCAGCAGCTCAGGCGATACTAATGAAAAACTGTTTTTT. Amino acids: CASSSGDTNEKLFF.

The CDR3 nucleotides read TGTGCCAGCAGCCCAGGAGCGGGCTACGAGCAGTACTTC. Amino acid sequence: CASSPGAGYEQYF. This chain links TRBV5-4 with TRBJ2-7; D possibly corresponds to TRBD2 (6 bases). Germline CDR1 and CDR2: SGHNT and YYREEE (reference sequence). This CDR3 has 13 residues. Between the trimmed V and J ends, which lost 4 bases and 3 bases, there was a span of 11 bases.

This clone was detected a few times. V is TRBV7-9 and J is TRBJ2-7; D possibly corresponds to TRBD1 (5 bases). V gave up 1 base and J gave up 0 bases, with 13 bases separating them. The CDR3 runs 16 residues. CDR1 is SEHNR and CDR2 is FQNEAQ in the germline V gene (reference sequence). CDR3 region: CASSLVSWGSSYEQYF. In nucleotides, the CDR3 is TGTGCCAGCAGCTTAGTTTCGTGGGGCAGCTCCTACGAGCAGTACTTC.

The rearrangement joins TRBV30 to TRBJ1-2; 7 bases match TRBD1. Germline lookup yields CDR1 GTSNPN and CDR2 SVGIG (reference sequence). The V and J ends lost 0 bases and 8 bases, in that order; junction bases with no gene match: 3. The CDR3 runs to 12 residues. The CDR3: CAWSVGTEGYTF. CDR3 coding DNA: TGTGCCTGGAGTGTAGGGACAGAGGGCTACACCTTC.

This clone was recorded only once. The chain carries TRBV19 and TRBJ2-5; D is possibly TRBD2 (6 bases). Between the trimmed V and J ends, which lost 5 bases and 2 bases, there was a span of 12 bases. Germline V gene lookup returns CDR1 LNHDA and CDR2 SQIVND (reference sequence). The CDR3 sequence is 14 residues long. In nucleotides, the CDR3 is TGTGCCAGTAGTTTAGGAGGGTTACAAGAGACCCAGTACTTC. Its translation: CASSLGGLQETQYF.

This clone was found many times. The CDR3 DNA reads as TGTGCCAGCAGGCGCAACAGGGAGAGGGCCTACGAGCAGTACTTC. As protein: CASRRNRERAYEQYF. The chain combines TRBV6-5 with TRBJ2-7; weak D call: TRBD1 (6 bases). The CDR3 runs 15 residues. Germline loops: CDR1 MNHEY, CDR2 SVGAGI. Trimming cost V 6 bases and J 2 bases, with 17 bases left between them.

The chain couples TRBV7-6 to TRBJ2-5; TRBD2 aligns across 12 bases. This CDR3 comprises 16 residues. Germline trimming cut 4 bases from V and 5 bases from J; bases unmatched to any gene: 8. Germline V gene data show CDR1 as SGHVS and CDR2 as FNYEAQ. This CDR3 reads CASSSLAGGQGETQYF. DNA for the CDR3: TGTGCCAGCAGCTCCCTAGCGGGGGGGCAGGGTGAGACCCAGTACTTC. Supplemented by reference TRBV7-6 and TRBJ2-5, the full variable domain reads GAGVSQSPRYKVTKRGQDVALRCDPISGHVSLYWYRQALGQGPEFLTYFNYEAQQDKSGLPNDRFSAERPEGSISTLTIQRTEQRDSAMYRCASSSLAGGQGETQYFGPGTRLLVL.

V usage is TRBV7-6 and J usage is TRBJ1-2; the match to TRBD1 covers 9 bases. The CDR3 sequence is 14 residues long. Trimming cost V 5 bases and J 5 bases; bases outside gene matches: 6. Per germline, CDR1 SGHVS and CDR2 FNYEAQ. The CDR3 region has the DNA TGTGCCAGCAGCCTCGGACAGGGGAGGTATGGCTACACCTTC. Its protein is CASSLGQGRYGYTF.

The gene calls are TRBV6-5 and TRBJ2-7; possibly TRBD1 for D (5 bases). This CDR3 contains 15 residues. V was clipped by 0 bases and J by 5 bases, with 14 bases between them. Germline CDR1 MNHEY, CDR2 SVGAGI. CDR3: CASSYSGSVGHEQYF. DNA of the CDR3: TGTGCCAGCAGTTACTCAGGCAGCGTGGGGCACGAGCAGTACTTC.

This clone was seen only a few times. CDR3 in amino acids: CASSSAPTSYGYTF. For the CDR3, the DNA is TGTGCCAGCAGTTCCGCCCCAACCAGCTATGGCTACACCTTC. The chain links TRBV6-6 to TRBJ1-2, with D hard to call. Trimming removed 4 bases at V and 4 bases at J, with 13 bases between. This CDR3 comprises 14 residues. Per germline, CDR1 MNHNY and CDR2 SVGAGI (reference sequence).